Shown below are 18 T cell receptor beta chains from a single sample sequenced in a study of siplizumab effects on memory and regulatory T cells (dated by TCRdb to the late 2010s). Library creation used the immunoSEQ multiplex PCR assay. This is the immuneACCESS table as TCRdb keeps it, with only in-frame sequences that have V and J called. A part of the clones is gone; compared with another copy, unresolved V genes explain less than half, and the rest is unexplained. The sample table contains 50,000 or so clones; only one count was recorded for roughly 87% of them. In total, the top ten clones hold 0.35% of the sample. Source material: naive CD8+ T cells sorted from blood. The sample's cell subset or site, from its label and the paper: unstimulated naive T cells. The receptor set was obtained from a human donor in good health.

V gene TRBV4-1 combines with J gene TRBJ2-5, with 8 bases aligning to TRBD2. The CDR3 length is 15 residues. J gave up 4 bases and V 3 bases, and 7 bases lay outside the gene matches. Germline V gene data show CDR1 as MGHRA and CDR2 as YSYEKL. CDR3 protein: CASSHLAGGGETQYF. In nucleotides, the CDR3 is TGCGCCAGCAGCCACCTAGCGGGTGGGGGAGAGACCCAGTACTTC.

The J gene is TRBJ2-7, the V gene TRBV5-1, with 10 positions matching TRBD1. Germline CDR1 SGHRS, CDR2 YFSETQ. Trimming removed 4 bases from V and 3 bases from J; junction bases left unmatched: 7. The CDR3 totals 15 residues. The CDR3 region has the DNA TGCGCCAGCAGCGCGGCGGGACAGGGGTTCTACGAGCAGTACTTC. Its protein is CASSAAGQGFYEQYF.

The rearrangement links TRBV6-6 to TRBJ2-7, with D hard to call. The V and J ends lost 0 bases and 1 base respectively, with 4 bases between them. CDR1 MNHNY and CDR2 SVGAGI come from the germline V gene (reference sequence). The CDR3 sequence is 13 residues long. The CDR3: CASSYSYSYEQYF. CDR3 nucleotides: TGTGCCAGCAGTTACTCTTATTCCTACGAGCAGTACTTC.

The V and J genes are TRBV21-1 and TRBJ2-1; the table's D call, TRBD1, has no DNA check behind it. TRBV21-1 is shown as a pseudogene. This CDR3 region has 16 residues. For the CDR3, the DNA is TGTGCCAGCAGCAAAGAAAGGACAGGTGCCTACAATGAGCAGTTCTTC. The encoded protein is CASSKERTGAYNEQFF.

CDR3 in DNA: TGTGCCAGCAGTTACTTGGACAGGGGGGAGACCCAGTACTTC. Amino acid sequence: CASSYLDRGETQYF. The rearrangement joins TRBV6-5 to TRBJ2-5; 10 bases match TRBD1. V shed 1 base, J shed 5 bases, and the junction held 1 base outside the gene matches. The CDR3 consists of 14 residues. CDR1 is MNHEY, CDR2 SVGAGI, per germline.

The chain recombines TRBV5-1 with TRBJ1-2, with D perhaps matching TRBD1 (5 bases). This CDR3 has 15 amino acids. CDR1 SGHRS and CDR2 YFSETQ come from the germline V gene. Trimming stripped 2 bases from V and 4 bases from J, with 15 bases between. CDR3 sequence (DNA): TGCGCCAGCAGCTTCCTGCAGGGCCAGAGCTATGGCTACACCTTC. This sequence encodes CASSFLQGQSYGYTF.

CDR3 protein: CASSLSRGLTEAFF. The CDR3 DNA reads as TGTGCCAGCAGTTTATCAAGGGGATTAACTGAAGCTTTCTTT. The rearrangement links TRBV27 to TRBJ1-1; D is perhaps TRBD1 (5 bases). Trimming took off 0 bases at V and 5 bases at J, with 10 bases between the two ends. The CDR3 length is 14 residues. Germline-derived CDR1 and CDR2 are MNHEY and SMNVEV (reference sequence).

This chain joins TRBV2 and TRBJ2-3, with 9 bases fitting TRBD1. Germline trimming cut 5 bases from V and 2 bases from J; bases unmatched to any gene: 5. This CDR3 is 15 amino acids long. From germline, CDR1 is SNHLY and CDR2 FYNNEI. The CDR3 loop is CASSPTGGFTDTQYF. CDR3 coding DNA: TGTGCCAGCAGTCCGACAGGGGGATTCACAGATACGCAGTATTTT.

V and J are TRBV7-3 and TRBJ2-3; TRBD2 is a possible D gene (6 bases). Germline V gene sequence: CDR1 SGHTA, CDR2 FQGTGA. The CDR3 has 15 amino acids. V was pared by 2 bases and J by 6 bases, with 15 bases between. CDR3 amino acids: CASSLWDSGGDTQYF. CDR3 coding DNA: TGTGCCAGCAGCTTATGGGACTCTGGAGGGGATACGCAGTATTTT.

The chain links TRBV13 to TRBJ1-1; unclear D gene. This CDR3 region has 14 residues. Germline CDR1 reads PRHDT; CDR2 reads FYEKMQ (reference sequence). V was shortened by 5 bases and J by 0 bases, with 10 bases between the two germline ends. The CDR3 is CASSMRTVNTEAFF. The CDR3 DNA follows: TGTGCCAGCAGCATGCGGACGGTGAACACTGAAGCTTTCTTT.

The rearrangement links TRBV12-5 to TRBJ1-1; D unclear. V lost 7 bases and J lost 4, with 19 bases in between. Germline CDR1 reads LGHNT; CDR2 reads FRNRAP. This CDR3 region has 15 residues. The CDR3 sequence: CASVFGGSVVTEAFF. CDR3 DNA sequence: TGTGCTAGTGTCTTTGGAGGGAGTGTGGTCACTGAAGCTTTCTTT.

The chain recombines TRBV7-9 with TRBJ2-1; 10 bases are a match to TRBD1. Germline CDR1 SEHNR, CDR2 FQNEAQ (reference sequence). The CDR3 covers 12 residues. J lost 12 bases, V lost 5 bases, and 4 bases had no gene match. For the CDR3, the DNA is TGTGCCAGCAGCGGGGACAGGGGTTGGCAGTTCTTC. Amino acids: CASSGDRGWQFF.

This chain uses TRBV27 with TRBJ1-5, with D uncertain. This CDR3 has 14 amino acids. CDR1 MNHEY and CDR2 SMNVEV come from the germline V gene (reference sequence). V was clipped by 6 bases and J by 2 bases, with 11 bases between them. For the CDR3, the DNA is TGTGCCAGCAGCCCGGTCGGGGGCAATCAGCCCCAGCATTTT. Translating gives CASSPVGGNQPQHF.

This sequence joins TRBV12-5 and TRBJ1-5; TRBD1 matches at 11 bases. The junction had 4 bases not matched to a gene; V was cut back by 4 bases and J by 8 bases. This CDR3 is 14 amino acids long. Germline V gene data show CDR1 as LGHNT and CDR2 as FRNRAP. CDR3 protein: CASGWGQGEKPQHF. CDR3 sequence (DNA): TGTGCTAGTGGTTGGGGACAGGGGGAAAAGCCCCAGCATTTT.

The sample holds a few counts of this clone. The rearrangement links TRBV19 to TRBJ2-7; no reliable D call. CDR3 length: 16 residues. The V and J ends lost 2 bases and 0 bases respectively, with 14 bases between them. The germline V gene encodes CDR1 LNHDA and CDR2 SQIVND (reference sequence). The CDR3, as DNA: TGTGCCAGTAGTATATTTGGCGGATTGCACTCCTACGAGCAGTACTTC. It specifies CASSIFGGLHSYEQYF.

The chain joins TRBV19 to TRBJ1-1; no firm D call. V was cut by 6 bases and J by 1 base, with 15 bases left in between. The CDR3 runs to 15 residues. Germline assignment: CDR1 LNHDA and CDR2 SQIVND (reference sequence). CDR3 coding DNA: TGTGCCAGTAGACCACTTTTGGAACAGAACACTGAAGCTTTCTTT. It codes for CASRPLLEQNTEAFF.

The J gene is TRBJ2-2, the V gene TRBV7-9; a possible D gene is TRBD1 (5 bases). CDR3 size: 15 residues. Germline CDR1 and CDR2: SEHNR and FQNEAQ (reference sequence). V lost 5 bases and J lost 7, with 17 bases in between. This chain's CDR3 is CASSPPGKSGGELFF. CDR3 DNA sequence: TGTGCCAGCAGCCCACCAGGGAAGTCAGGCGGGGAGCTGTTTTTT.

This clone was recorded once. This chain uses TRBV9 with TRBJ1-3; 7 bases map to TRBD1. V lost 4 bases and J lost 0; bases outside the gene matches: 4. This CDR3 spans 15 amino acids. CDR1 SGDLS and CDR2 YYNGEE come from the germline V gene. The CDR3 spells CASSPGTASGNTIYF. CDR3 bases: TGTGCCAGCAGCCCAGGGACAGCCTCTGGAAACACCATATATTTT.